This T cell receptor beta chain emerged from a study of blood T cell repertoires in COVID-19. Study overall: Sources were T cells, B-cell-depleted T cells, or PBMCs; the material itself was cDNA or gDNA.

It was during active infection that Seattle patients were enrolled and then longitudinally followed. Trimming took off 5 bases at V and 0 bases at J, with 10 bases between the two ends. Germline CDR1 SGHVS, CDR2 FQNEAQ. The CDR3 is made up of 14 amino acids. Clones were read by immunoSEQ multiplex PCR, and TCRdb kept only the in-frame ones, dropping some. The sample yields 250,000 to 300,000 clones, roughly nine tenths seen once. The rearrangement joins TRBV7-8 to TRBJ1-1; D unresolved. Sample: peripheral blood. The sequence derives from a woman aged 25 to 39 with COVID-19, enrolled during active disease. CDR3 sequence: CASSSSEVNTEAFF. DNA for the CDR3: TGTGCCAGCAGCAGCAGTGAGGTGAACACTGAAGCTTTCTTT.